Following are 5 T cell receptor beta chains from one sample sequenced in a study of cytomegalovirus exposure and HLA in healthy donors. The PCR was carried out with 60 Vbeta primers and 13 Jbeta primers. Produced via immunoSEQ multiplex PCR; TCRdb's table is partial and in-frame only. The sample yields fewer than 100,000 clones, 78% seen once. Sample: PBMCs. All receptors derive from a male donor in good health and CMV-seropositive.

This chain connects TRBV10-2 to TRBJ1-1; 8 nucleotides align to TRBD1. CDR1 and CDR2 from the germline V gene are WSHSY and SAAADI. The length of the CDR3 is 12 residues. The V gene end was trimmed by 6 bases and the J gene end by 7 bases; junction bases not matched to a gene: 4. This CDR3 reads CASRSQGGEAFF. In nucleotides, the CDR3 is TGCGCCAGCAGATCACAGGGGGGTGAAGCTTTCTTT.

This chain uses TRBV28 with TRBJ2-2, with unresolved D. The CDR3 is made up of 12 amino acids. V lost 5 bases and J 7 bases, leaving 8 bases between the germline ends. Germline V CDR1 and CDR2: MDHEN, SYDVKM. For the CDR3, the DNA is TGTGCCAGCAGTAACTCCTACGGGGAGCTGTTTTTT. The encoded protein is CASSNSYGELFF.

This clone is medium-sized (0.01 to 0.1%). The chain recombines TRBV18 with TRBJ1-5, with D uncertain. There are 13 residues in the CDR3. Germline lookup yields CDR1 KGHSH and CDR2 LQKENI. V was pared by 2 bases and J by 5 bases, with 7 bases between. Here the CDR3 DNA reads TGTGCCAGCTCACCAGAGGTCCATCAGCCCCAGCATTTT. Translating it yields CASSPEVHQPQHF.

The V and J genes are TRBV4-3 and TRBJ2-5; 11 positions match TRBD2. Looked up from germline, CDR1 is LGHNA and CDR2 is YSLEER. The CDR3 totals 17 residues. Trimming at V came to 7 bases and at J to 5 bases, leaving 15 bases not matched to a gene. This CDR3 reads CASKASGRPDIPETQYF. For the CDR3, the DNA is TGCGCCAGCAAGGCTAGCGGGAGGCCGGATATACCGGAGACCCAGTACTTC.

This clone was seen just once. V is TRBV2 and J is TRBJ2-7; 7 bases are a match to TRBD1. V shed 8 bases, J shed 0 bases, and the junction held 7 bases outside the gene matches. This CDR3 region has 14 residues. Germline V gives CDR1 SNHLY, CDR2 FYNNEI. CDR3: CASVNRDSSYEQYF. The CDR3 DNA sequence: TGTGCCAGCGTTAACCGGGACAGCTCCTACGAGCAGTACTTC.